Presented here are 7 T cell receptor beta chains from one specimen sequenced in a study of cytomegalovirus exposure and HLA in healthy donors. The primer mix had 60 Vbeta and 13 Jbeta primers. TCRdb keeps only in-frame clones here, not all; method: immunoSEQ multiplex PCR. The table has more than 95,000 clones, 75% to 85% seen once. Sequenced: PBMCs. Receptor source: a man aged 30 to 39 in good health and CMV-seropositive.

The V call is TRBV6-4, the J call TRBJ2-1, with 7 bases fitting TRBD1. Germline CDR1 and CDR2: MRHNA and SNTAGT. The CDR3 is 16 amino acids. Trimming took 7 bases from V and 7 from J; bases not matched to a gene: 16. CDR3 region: CASIRGTVLNPNEQFF. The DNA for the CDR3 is TGTGCCAGCATTAGAGGGACAGTTCTAAACCCTAATGAGCAGTTCTTC.

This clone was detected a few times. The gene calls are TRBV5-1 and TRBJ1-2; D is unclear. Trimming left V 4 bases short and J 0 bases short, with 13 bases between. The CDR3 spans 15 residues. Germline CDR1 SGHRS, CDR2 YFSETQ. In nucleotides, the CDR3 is TGCGCCAGCAGCGCGGGAAGCCCAACTAACTATGGCTACACCTTC. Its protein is CASSAGSPTNYGYTF.

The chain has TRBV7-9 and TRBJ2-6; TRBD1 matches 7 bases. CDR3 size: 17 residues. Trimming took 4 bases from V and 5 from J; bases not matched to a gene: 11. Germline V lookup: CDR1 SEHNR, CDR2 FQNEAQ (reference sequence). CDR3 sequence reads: CASSSRDSDSRANVLTF. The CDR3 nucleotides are TGTGCCAGCAGCTCCCGGGACAGCGATTCGAGGGCCAACGTCCTGACTTTC.

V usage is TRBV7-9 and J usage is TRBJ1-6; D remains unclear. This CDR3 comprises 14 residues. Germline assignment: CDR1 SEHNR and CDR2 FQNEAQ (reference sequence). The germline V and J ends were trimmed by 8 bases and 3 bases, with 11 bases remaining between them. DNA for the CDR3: TGTGCCAGCCGCGCGGCGGACTATAATTCACCCCTCCACTTT. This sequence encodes CASRAADYNSPLHF.

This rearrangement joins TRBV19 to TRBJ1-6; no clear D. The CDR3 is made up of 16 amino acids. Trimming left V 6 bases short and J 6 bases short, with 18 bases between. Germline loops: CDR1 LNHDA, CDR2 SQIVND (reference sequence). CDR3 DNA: TGTGCCAGTAGGGACGAGGGAAGGATTGGTAATTCACCCCTCCACTTT. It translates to CASRDEGRIGNSPLHF.

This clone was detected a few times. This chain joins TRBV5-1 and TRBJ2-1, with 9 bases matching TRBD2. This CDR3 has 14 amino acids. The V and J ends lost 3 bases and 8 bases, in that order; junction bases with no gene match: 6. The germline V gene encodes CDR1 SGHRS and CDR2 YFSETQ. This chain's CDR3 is CASSSGLAPDEQFF. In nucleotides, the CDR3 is TGCGCCAGCAGCTCAGGACTAGCGCCGGATGAGCAGTTCTTC. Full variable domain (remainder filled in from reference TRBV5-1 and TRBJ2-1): KAGVTQTPRYLIKTRGQQVTLSCSPISGHRSVSWYQQTPGQGLQFLFEYFSETQRNKGNFPGRFSGRQFSNSRSEMNVSTLELGDSALYLCASSSGLAPDEQFFGPGTRLTVL.

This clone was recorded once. The CDR3: CASSLEYGQGLSYEQYF. In DNA, the CDR3 is TGTGCCAGCAGCTTGGAATACGGACAGGGCCTCTCCTACGAGCAGTACTTC. The chain couples TRBV5-6 to TRBJ2-7; 8 bases match TRBD1. CDR1 is SGHDT, CDR2 YYEEEE, per germline. Trimming took 0 bases from V and 0 from J; bases not matched to a gene: 8. CDR3 length: 17 amino acids.